The text below deals with one T cell receptor (beta chain). No antigen is known for it. V was clipped by 0 bases and J by 6 bases; unmatched bases: 5. Looked up from germline, CDR1 is LGHNA and CDR2 is YNFKEQ. The CDR3 consists of 17 residues. Unique molecular identifiers were present on cDNA, and template switching added a universal primer site. From the 5' RACE reads, TCRdb called clonotypes with MiXCR, one entry per CDR3 protein. In the table there are 450,000 to 600,000 distinct CDR3 sequences, under 25% of which are singletons. The sample originates from a study of identical twins. General study findings and limits: Zero-insertion analyses might be partly confounded by invariant T cells like MAIT and iNKT. Not following the same donors, the study drew its conclusions from cross-sectional statistical analysis. Cord blood's abundant beta clonotypes had fewer insertions, unlike memory repertoires.

This same sample was also taken into another study, of yellow fever vaccine responses in identical twins.

Sequenced sample: CD4+ T cells sorted from blood. This chain connects TRBV4-2 to TRBJ2-2; TRBD2 matches at 12 bases. The source is a woman between 18 and 29 years old in good health. The CDR3 bases are TGTGCCAGCAGCCAAGATCCCCTAGCGGGGGGGGCCGGGGAGCTGTTTTTT. Amino acid sequence: CASSQDPLAGGAGELFF.